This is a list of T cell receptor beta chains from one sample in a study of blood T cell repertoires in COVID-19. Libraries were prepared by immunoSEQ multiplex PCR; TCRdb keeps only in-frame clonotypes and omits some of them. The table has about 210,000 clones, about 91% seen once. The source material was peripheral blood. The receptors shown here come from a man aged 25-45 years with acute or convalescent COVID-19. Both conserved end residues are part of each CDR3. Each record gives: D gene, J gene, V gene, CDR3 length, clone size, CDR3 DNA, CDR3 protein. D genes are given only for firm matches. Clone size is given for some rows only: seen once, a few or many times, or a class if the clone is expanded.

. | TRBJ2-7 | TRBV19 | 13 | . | TGTGCCAGTAGTATAGATCTGGGAGACGAGCAGTACTTC | CASSIDLGDEQYF
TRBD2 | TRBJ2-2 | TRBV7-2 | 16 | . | TGTGCCAGCAGCCTATTAGCGGGGGTGAGGACCGGGGAGCTGTTTTTT | CASSLLAGVRTGELFF
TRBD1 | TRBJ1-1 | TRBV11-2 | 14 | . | TGTGCCAGCAGCTTAGGTCTACAGGGGTCTGAAGCTTTCTTT | CASSLGLQGSEAFF
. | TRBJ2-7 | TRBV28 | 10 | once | TGTGCCAGCAGTGCGTACGAGCAGTACTTC | CASSAYEQYF
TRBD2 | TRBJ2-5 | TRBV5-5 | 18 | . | TGTGCCAGCAGCTTGAGGACTAGCGGGCCCGAGTACCAAGAGACCCAGTACTTC | CASSLRTSGPEYQETQYF
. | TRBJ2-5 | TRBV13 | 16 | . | TGTGCCAGCAGCCTCCTAGACGGAACAAGAGAAGAGACCCAGTACTTC | CASSLLDGTREETQYF
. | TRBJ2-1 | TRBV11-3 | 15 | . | TGTGCCAGCAGCTTAGGACTCCTCGGGGTCAATGAGCAGTTCTTC | CASSLGLLGVNEQFF
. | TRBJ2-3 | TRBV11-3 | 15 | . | TGTGCCAGCAGCCCCCGCGGGTTCAGCACAGATACGCAGTATTTT | CASSPRGFSTDTQYF
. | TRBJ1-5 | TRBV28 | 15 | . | TGTGCCAGCAGTAAAGGGGGAATCGTGAATCAGCCCCAGCATTTT | CASSKGGIVNQPQHF
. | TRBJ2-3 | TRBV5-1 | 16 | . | TGCGCCAGCAGCCCGTCGGGGCCCACAGGGCCAGATACGCAGTATTTT | CASSPSGPTGPDTQYF
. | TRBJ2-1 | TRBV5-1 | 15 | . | TGCGCCAGCAGAGCTAGCGTTAGCTCCTACAATGAGCAGTTCTTC | CASRASVSSYNEQFF
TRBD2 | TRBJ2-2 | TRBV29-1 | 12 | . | TGCCTTGGCGGGGGGGGCACCGGGGAGCTGTTTTTT | CLGGGGTGELFF
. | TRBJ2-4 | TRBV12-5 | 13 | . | TGTGCTAGTGCCTCCTCAGGGGAGAACATTCAGTACTTC | CASASSGENIQYF
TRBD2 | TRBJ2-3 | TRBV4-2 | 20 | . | TGTGCCAGCAGCCAAGATTTGGGGCTAGCGGGTCACGCTAGCACAGATACGCAGTATTTT | CASSQDLGLAGHASTDTQYF
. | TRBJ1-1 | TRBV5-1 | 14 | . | TGCGCCAGCAGCTTGGCCAGACAGAACACTGAAGCTTTCTTT | CASSLARQNTEAFF
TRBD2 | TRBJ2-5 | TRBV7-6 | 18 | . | TGTGCCAGCACCAGATTGCTCGACGGCGGGGGAGACCAAGAGACCCAGTACTTC | CASTRLLDGGGDQETQYF
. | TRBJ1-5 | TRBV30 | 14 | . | TGTGCCTGGAGTGTTAAGGGGCTCGTTCAGCCCCAGCATTTT | CAWSVKGLVQPQHF
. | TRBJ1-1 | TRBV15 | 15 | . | TGTGCCACCAGCAGAAAAATAGATGGTGGCACTGAAGCTTTCTTT | CATSRKIDGGTEAFF
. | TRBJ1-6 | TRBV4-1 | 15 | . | TGCGCCAGCAGCCAAGAAGGGGGTGAGGATTCACCCCTCCACTTT | CASSQEGGEDSPLHF
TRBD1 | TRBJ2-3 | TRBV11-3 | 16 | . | TGTGCCAGCAGCTTAGTGGCAGGGGGCATAGGTGATACGCAGTATTTT | CASSLVAGGIGDTQYF
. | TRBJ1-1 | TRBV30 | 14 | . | TGTGCCTGGAGTGTAGGTGACAGGCGGGCTGAAGCTTTCTTT | CAWSVGDRRAEAFF
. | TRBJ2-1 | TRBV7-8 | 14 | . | TGTGCCAGCAGCTTAGCGGTAGGGGGCAATGAGCAGTTCTTC | CASSLAVGGNEQFF
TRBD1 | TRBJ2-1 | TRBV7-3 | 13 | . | TGTGCCAGCAGCTTCGGACAGGGACTCGAGCAGTTCTTC | CASSFGQGLEQFF
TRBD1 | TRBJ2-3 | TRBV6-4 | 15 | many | TGTGCCAGCAGTGACGGACAGGGGGGGACAGATACGCAGTATTTT | CASSDGQGGTDTQYF
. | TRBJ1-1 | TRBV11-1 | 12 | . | TGTGCCAGCAGCCCCCAGAACACTGAAGCTTTCTTT | CASSPQNTEAFF
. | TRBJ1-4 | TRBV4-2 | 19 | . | TGTGCCAGCAGCCAGGGAGGCGGGCGTTCCGCGAACACTAATGAAAAACTGTTTTTT | CASSQGGGRSANTNEKLFF
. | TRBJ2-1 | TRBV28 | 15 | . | TGTGCCAGCAGTTTAATGGGGGGCTCCTACAATGAGCAGTTCTTC | CASSLMGGSYNEQFF
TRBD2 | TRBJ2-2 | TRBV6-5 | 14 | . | TGTGCCACGATGGGACTAGTCTACCCCGGGGAGCTGTTTTTT | CATMGLVYPGELFF
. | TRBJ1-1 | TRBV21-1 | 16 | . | TGTGCCAGCGGAGCCGAAACGGTCCGGGGGTTACCTGAAGCTTTCTTT | CASGAETVRGLPEAFF
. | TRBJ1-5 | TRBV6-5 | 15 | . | TGTGCCAGCAGTTTATTGGGAGTTAGCAATCAGCCCCAGCATTTT | CASSLLGVSNQPQHF
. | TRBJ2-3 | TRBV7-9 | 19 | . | TGTGCCAGCAGCTTAGGGACGATTAGCGGCTCAGCTATCACAGATACGCAGTATTTT | CASSLGTISGSAITDTQYF
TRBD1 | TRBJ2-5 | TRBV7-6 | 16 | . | TGTGCCAGCAGCTTAGGGACTTTTGGACAGGGGGGATCCCAGTACTTC | CASSLGTFGQGGSQYF
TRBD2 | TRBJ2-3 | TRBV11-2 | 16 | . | TGTGCCAGCAGCTTCCGTAGCGGGAGGGTCACAGATACGCAGTATTTT | CASSFRSGRVTDTQYF
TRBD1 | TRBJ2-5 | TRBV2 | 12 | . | TGTGCCGTTCAGGGGGATGAAGAGACCCAGTACTTC | CAVQGDEETQYF
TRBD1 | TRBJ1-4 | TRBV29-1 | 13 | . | TGCAGCACTTGGGACAGGGGGAATGAAAAACTGTTTTTT | CSTWDRGNEKLFF
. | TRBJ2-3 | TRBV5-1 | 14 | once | TGCGCCAGCAGTAGACAAGGCAACACAGATACGCAGTATTTT | CASSRQGNTDTQYF
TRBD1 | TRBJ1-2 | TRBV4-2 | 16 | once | TGTGCCAGCAGCCAAGACGCGGCAGGGGGACGTTACGGCTACACCTTC | CASSQDAAGGRYGYTF
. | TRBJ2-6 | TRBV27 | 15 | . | TGTGCCAGCAGCCTACAGGCCTCTGGGGCCAACGTCCTGACTTTC | CASSLQASGANVLTF
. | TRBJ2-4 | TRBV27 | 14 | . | TGTGCCAGCAGTTTATCGTTCGGGACGCCCTGGAGGGACTTC | CASSLSFGTPWRDF
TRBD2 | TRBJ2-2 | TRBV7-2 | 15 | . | TGTGCCAGCAGCTTCTGGACTAGCGTCACCGGGGAGCTGTTTTTT | CASSFWTSVTGELFF
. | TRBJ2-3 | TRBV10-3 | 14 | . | TGTGCCATCAGTGGTGGTTCAGGCACAGATACGCAGTATTTT | CAISGGSGTDTQYF
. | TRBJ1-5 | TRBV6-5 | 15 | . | TGTGCCAGCAGTTACTCCAACAGGGTCAATCAGCCCCAGCATTTT | CASSYSNRVNQPQHF
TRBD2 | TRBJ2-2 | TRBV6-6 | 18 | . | TGTGCCAGCAGTCAGCTTAAGGGACTAGCGGGAGTCACCGGGGAGCTGTTTTTT | CASSQLKGLAGVTGELFF
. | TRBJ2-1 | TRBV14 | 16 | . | TGTGCCAGCAGCCAAGAGGCCGGCGGGACCTACAATGAGCAGTTCTTC | CASSQEAGGTYNEQFF
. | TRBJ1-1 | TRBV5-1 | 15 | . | TGCGCCAGCAGCTTGCAAACCACAGGCGGCACTGAAGCTTTCTTT | CASSLQTTGGTEAFF